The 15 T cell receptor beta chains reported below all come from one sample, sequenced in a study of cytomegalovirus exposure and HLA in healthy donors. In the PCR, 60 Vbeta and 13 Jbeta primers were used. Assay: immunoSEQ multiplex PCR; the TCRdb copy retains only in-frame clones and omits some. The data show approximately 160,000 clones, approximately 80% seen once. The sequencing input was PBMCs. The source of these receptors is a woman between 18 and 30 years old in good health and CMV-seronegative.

In nucleotides, the CDR3 is TGTGCCAGCAGCTTAGCCCGACTCTTGAACACTGAAGCTTTCTTT. This gives the protein CASSLARLLNTEAFF. The chain joins TRBV7-8 to TRBJ1-1; no clear D. The germline V gene has CDR1 SGHVS and CDR2 FQNEAQ. V was shortened by 0 bases and J by 0 bases, with 8 bases between the two germline ends. The CDR3 covers 15 residues.

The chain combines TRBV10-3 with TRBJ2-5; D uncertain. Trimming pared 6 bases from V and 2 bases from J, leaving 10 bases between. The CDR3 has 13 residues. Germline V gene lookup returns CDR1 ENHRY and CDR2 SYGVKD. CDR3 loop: CAIRPGVQETQYF. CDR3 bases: TGTGCCATCAGGCCGGGTGTACAAGAGACCCAGTACTTC.

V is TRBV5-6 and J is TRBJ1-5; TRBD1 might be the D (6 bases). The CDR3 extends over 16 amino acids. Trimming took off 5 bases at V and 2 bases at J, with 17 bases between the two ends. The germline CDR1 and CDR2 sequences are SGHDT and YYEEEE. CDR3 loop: CASREFGRGGNQPQHF. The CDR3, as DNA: TGTGCCAGCAGGGAGTTTGGCAGGGGCGGCAATCAGCCCCAGCATTTT.

CDR3 DNA: TGTGCTAGTGGTTGGGGGCTAGCGGGACAAGATACGCAGTATTTT. Protein: CASGWGLAGQDTQYF. The chain carries TRBV12-5 and TRBJ2-3; 9 bases line up with TRBD2. CDR3 length equals 15 residues. Germline assignment: CDR1 LGHNT and CDR2 FRNRAP. J was trimmed by 5 bases and V by 4 bases; bases with no gene match: 7.

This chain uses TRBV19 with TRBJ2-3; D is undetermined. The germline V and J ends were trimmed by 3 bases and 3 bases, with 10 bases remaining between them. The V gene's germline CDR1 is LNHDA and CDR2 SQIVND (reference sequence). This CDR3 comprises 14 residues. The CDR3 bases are TGTGCCAGTAGTATCCTAGGTAGGACAGATACGCAGTATTTT. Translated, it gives CASSILGRTDTQYF.

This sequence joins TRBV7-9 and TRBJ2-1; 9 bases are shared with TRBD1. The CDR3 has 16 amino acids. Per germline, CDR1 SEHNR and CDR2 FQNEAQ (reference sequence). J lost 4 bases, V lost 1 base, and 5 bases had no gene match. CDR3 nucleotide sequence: TGTGCCAGCAGCTTAGAGACAGGGGGTCTGTACAATGAGCAGTTCTTC. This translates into CASSLETGGLYNEQFF.

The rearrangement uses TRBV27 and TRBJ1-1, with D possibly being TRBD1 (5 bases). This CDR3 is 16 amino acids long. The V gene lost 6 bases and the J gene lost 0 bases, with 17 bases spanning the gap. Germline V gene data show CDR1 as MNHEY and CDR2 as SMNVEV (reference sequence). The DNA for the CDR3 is TGTGCCAGCAGGAGCCTTACAGGTGGTGTGAACACTGAAGCTTTCTTT. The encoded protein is CASRSLTGGVNTEAFF.

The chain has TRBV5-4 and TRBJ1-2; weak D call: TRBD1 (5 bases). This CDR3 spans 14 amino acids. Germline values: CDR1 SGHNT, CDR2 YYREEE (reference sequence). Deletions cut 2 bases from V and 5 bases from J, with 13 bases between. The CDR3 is CASSFSQGGYGYTF. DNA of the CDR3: TGTGCCAGCAGCTTCTCTCAGGGAGGGTATGGCTACACCTTC.

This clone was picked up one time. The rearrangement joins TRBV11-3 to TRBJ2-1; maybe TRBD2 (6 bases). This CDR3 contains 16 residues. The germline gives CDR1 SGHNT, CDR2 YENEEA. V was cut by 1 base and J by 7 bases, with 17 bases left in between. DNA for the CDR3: TGTGCCAGCAGCTTAGTCGGTCTAGCGACCCGGAATGAGCAGTTCTTC. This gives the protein CASSLVGLATRNEQFF.

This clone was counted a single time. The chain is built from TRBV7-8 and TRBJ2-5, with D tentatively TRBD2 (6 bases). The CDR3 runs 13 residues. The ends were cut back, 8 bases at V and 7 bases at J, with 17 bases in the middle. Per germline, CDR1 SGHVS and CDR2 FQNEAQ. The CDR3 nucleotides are TGTGCCAGCGGGGGTGGACTAAGAGGGACCCAGTACTTC. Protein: CASGGGLRGTQYF.

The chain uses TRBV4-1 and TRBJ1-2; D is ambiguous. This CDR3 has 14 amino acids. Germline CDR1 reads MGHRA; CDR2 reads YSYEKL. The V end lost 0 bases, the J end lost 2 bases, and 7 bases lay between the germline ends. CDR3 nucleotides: TGCGCCAGCAGCCAAGAAGCACAGAACTATGGCTACACCTTC. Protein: CASSQEAQNYGYTF.

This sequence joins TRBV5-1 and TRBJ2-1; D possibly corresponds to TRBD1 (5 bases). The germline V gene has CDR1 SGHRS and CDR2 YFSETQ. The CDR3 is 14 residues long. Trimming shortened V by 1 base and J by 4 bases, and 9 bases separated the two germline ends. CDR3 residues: CASSLQGWYNEQFF. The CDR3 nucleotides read TGCGCCAGCAGCTTGCAGGGATGGTACAATGAGCAGTTCTTC.

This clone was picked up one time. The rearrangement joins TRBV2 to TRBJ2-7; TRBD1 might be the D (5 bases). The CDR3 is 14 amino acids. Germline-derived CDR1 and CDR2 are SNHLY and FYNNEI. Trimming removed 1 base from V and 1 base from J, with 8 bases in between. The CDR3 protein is CASSEDYRSYEQYF. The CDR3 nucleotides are TGTGCCAGCAGTGAAGACTACAGGTCCTACGAGCAGTACTTC.

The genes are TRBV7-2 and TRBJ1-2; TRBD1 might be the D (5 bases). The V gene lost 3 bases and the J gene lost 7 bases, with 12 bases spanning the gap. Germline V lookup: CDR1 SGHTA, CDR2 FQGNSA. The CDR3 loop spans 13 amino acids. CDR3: CASSFQTGSGYTF. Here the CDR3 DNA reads TGTGCCAGCAGCTTCCAAACAGGTTCTGGCTACACCTTC.

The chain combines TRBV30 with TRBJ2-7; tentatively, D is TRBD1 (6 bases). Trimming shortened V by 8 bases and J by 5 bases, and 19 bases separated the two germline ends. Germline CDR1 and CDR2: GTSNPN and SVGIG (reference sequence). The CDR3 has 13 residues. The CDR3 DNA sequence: TGTGCCACTTTGGGGCAGGGGCAGAACGAGCAGTACTTC. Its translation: CATLGQGQNEQYF.